This T cell receptor (beta chain) was profiled in a study of HIV-infected patients and healthy controls. The study, taken as a whole, reports: HIV-infected patients shared fewer CDR3 sequences between individuals than healthy controls. During therapy, HIV-associated CDR3s fell significantly in frequency, while CMV-associated CDR3s did not change significantly.

This clonotype was seen repeatedly, ten times or more. Its antigen remains unknown. Follow-up blood was drawn about 14 weeks, roughly three months, after antiretroviral therapy began. All unsorted peripheral T cells were captured because whole blood was used without fractionation. cDNA was made from 500 ng RNA using alpha and beta constant primers. Each of the alpha and beta chains got its own library through chain-specific third strand synthesis with indices. One primer pair amplified all rearrangements per chain; each cDNA got molecular barcodes. Each molecule carried a 12-nucleotide identifier made of two joined random hexamers added before amplification. TCRdb analysed the 5' RACE reads with MiXCR anew, one entry per CDR3 protein. The sample has 10,000 to 11,000 distinct CDR3 sequences, 5.5% to 7% seen once; the top ten hold roughly 28%. V lost 3 bases and J 2 bases, leaving 11 bases between the germline ends. The CDR3 is 15 residues long. Germline V CDR1 and CDR2: SGHRS, YFSETQ.

The receptor was isolated from an adult with HIV infection. The donor label of this sample is uncertain. The material sequenced was blood, taken during antiretroviral therapy. The chain combines TRBV5-1 with TRBJ1-4; TRBD1 might be the D (5 bases). As DNA, the CDR3 is TGCGCCAGCAGCTCCTACGGGGGGACTAATGAAAAACTGTTTTTT. Its protein is CASSSYGGTNEKLFF.